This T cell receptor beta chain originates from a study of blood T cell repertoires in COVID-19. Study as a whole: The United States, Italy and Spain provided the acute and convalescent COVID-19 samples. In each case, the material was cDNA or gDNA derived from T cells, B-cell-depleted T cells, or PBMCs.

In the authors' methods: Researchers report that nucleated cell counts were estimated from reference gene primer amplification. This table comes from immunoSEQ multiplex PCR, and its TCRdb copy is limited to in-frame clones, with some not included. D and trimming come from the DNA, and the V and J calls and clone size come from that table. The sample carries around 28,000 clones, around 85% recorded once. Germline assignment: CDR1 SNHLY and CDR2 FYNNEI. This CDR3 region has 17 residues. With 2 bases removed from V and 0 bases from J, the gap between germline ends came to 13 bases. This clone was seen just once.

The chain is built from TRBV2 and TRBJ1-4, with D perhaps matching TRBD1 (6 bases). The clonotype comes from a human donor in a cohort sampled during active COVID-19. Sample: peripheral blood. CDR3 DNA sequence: TGTGCCAGCAGTGAAAGGGGGACATATGCAACTAATGAAAAACTGTTTTTT. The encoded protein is CASSERGTYATNEKLFF. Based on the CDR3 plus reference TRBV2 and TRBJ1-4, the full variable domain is EPEVTQTPSHQVTQMGQEVILRCVPISNHLYFYWYRQILGQKVEFLVSFYNNEISEKSEIFDDQFSVERPDGSNFTLKIRSTKLEDSAMYFCASSERGTYATNEKLFFGSGTQLSVL.